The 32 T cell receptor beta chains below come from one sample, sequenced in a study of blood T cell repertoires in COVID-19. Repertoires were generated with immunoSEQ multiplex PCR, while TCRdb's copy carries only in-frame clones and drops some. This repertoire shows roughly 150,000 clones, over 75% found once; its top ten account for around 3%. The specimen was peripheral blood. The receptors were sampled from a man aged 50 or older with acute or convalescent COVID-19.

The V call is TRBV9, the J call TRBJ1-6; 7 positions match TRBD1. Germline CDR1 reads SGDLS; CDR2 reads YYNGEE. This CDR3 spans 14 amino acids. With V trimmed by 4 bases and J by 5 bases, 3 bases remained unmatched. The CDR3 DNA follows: TGTGCCAGCAGCTTTGACAGGGATAATTCACCCCTCCACTTT. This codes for CASSFDRDNSPLHF.

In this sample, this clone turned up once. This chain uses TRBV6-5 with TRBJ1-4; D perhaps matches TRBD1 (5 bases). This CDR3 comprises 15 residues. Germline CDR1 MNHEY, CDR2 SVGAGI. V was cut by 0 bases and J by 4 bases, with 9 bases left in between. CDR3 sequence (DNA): TGTGCCAGCAGTTACTCGACGGGGGTTAATGAAAAACTGTTTTTT. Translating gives CASSYSTGVNEKLFF.

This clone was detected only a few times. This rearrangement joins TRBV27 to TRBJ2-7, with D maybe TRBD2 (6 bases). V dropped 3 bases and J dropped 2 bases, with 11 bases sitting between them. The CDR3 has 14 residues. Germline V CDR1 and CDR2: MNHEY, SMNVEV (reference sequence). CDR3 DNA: TGTGCCAGCAGTTTGAGTGGCGGGACCTACGAGCAGTACTTC. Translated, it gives CASSLSGGTYEQYF.

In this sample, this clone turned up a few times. The CDR3 region is CASSADRNRYPSSNSPLHF. CDR3 nucleotides: TGTGCCAGCAGCGCGGACAGGAACAGGTACCCTTCCTCGAATTCACCCCTCCACTTT. This sequence joins TRBV5-6 and TRBJ1-6, with 7 bases aligning to TRBD1. The V segment lost 4 bases and the J segment 7 bases; nucleotides outside the gene matches: 20. CDR3 size: 19 residues. Germline values: CDR1 SGHDT, CDR2 YYEEEE.

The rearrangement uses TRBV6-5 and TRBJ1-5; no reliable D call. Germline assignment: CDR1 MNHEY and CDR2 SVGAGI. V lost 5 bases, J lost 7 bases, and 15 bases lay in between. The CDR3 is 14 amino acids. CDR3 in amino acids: CASSPDTVAQPQHF. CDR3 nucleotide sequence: TGTGCCAGCAGTCCTGACACGGTTGCCCAGCCCCAGCATTTT.

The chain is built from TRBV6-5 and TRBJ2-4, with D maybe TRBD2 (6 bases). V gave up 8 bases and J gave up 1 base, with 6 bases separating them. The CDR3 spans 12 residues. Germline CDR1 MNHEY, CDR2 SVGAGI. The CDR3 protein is CASGGAKNIQYF. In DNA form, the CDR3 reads TGTGCCAGCGGGGGGGCCAAAAACATTCAGTACTTC.

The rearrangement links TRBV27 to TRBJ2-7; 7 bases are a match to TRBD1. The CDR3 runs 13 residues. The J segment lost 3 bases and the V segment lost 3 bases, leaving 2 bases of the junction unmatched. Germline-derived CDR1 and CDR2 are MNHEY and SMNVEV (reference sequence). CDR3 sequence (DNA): TGTGCCAGCAGTTTCCGGGACAGCTACGAGCAGTACTTC. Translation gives CASSFRDSYEQYF.

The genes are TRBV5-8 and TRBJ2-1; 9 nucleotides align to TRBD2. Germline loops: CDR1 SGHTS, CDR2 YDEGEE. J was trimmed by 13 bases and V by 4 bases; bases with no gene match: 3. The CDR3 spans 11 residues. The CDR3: CASSPSGVQFF. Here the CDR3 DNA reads TGTGCCAGCAGCCCTAGCGGGGTCCAGTTCTTC.

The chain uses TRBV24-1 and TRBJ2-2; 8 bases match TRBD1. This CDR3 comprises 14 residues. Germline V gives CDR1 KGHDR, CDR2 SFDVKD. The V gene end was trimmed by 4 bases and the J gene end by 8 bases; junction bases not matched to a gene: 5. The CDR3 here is CATSERTGLGELFF. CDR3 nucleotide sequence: TGTGCCACCAGTGAGCGGACAGGGTTGGGGGAGCTGTTTTTT.

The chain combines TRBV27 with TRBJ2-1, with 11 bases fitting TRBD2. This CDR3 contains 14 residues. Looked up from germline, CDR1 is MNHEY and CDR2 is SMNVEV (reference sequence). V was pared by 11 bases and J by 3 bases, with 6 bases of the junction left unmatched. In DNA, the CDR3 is TGTGCCGCTGGGACTAGCGGATTCTACAATGAGCAGTTCTTC. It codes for CAAGTSGFYNEQFF.

The CDR3, as DNA: TGTGCCAGCAGAAACTCGGCAGGGAATCAGCCCCAGCATTTT. It is translated as CASRNSAGNQPQHF. V is TRBV3-1 (or the pseudogene TRBV3-2) and J is TRBJ1-5, with D perhaps matching TRBD1 (5 bases). There are 14 residues in the CDR3. Germline CDR1 reads LGHDT; CDR2 reads YNNKEL (reference sequence). With 6 bases removed from V and 4 bases from J, the gap between germline ends came to 13 bases.

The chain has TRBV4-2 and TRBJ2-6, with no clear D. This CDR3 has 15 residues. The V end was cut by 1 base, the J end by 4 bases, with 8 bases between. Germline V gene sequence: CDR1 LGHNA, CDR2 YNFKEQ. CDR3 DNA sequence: TGTGCCAGCAGCCAAGTTACTGCAGGGGCCAACGTCCTGACTTTC. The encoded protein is CASSQVTAGANVLTF.

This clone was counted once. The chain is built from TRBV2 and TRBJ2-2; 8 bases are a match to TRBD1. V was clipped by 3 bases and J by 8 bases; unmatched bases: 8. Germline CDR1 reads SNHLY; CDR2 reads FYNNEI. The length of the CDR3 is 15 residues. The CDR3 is CASSDSTGAQGELFF. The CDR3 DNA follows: TGTGCCAGCAGTGACTCGACAGGGGCCCAGGGGGAGCTGTTTTTT. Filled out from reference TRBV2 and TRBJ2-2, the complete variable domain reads EPEVTQTPSHQVTQMGQEVILRCVPISNHLYFYWYRQILGQKVEFLVSFYNNEISEKSEIFDDQFSVERPDGSNFTLKIRSTKLEDSAMYFCASSDSTGAQGELFFGEGSRLTVL.

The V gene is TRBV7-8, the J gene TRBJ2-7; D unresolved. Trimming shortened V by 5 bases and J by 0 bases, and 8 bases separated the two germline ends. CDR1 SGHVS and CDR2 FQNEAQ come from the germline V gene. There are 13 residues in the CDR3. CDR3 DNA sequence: TGTGCCAGCAGCGTTGACATCTCCTACGAGCAGTACTTC. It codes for CASSVDISYEQYF. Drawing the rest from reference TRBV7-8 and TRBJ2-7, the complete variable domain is GAGVSQSPRYKVAKRGQDVALRCDPISGHVSLFWYQQALGQGPEFLTYFQNEAQLDKSGLPSDRFFAERPEGSVSTLKIQRTQQEDSAVYLCASSVDISYEQYFGPGTRLTVT.

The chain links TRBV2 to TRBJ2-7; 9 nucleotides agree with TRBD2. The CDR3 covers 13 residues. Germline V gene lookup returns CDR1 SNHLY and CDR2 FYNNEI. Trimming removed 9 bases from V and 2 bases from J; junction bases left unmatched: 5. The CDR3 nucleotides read TGTGCCAGTGCGGGGGGGATTACCTACGAGCAGTACTTC. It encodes CASAGGITYEQYF. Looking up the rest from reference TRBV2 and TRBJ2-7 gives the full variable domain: EPEVTQTPSHQVTQMGQEVILRCVPISNHLYFYWYRQILGQKVEFLVSFYNNEISEKSEIFDDQFSVERPDGSNFTLKIRSTKLEDSAMYFCASAGGITYEQYFGPGTRLTVT.

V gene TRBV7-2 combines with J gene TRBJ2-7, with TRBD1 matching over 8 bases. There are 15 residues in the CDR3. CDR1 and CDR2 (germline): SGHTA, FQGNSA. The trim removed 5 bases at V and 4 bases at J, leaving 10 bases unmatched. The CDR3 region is CASSQRRRGPYEQYF. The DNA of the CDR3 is TGTGCCAGCAGCCAACGGCGCAGGGGGCCTTACGAGCAGTACTTC. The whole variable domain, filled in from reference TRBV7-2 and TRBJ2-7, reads GAGVSQSPSNKVTEKGKDVELRCDPISGHTALYWYRQSLGQGLEFLIYFQGNSAPDKSGLPSDRFSAERTGGSVSTLTIQRTQQEDSAVYLCASSQRRRGPYEQYFGPGTRLTVT.

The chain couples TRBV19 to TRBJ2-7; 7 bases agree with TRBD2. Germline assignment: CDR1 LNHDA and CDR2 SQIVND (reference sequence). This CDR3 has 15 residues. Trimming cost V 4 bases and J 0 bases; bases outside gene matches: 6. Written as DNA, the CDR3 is TGTGCCAGTAGTACTCCAGCGGGATACTCCTACGAGCAGTACTTC. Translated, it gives CASSTPAGYSYEQYF.

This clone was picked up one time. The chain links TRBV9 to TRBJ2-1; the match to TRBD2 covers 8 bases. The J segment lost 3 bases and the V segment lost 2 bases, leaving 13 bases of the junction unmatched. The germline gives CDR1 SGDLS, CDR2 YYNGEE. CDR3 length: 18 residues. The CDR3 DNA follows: TGTGCCAGCAGCGTTACTAGCGGCGTCCAACTGATCTACAATGAGCAGTTCTTC. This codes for CASSVTSGVQLIYNEQFF.

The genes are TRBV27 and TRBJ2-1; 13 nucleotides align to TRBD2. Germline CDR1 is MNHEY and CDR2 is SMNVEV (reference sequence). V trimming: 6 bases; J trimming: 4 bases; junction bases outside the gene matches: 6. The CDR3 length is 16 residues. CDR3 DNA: TGTGCCAGCAGAATACTGGGACTAGCGGGGTACAATGAGCAGTTCTTC. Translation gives CASRILGLAGYNEQFF.

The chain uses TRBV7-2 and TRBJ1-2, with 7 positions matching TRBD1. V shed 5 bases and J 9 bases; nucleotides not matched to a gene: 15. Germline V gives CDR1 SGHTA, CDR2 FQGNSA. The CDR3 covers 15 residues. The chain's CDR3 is CASSIGTTGPSSYTF. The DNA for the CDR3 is TGTGCCAGCAGCATAGGGACGACAGGGCCCAGCAGCTACACCTTC.

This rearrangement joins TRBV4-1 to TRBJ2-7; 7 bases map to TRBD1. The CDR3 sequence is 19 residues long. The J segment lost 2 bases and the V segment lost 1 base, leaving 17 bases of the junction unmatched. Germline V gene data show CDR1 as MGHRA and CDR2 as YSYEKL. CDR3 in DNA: TGCGCCAGCAGCCAAGTTGCGGTCGAGTATGGGACAGTGGCCTACGAGCAGTACTTC. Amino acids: CASSQVAVEYGTVAYEQYF.

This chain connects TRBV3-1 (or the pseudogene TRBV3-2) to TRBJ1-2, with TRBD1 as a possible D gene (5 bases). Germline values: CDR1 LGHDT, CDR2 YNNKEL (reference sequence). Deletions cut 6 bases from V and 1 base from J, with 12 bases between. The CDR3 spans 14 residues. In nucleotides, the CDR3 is TGTGCCAGCAGTCTCGGGGGGGTTAACTATGGCTACACCTTC. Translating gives CASSLGGVNYGYTF.

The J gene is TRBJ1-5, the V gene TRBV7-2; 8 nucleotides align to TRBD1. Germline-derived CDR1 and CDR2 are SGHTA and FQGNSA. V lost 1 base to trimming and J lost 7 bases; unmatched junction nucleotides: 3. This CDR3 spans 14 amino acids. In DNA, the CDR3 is TGTGCCAGCAGCTTAGGACAGGGGTCCCAGCCCCAGCATTTT. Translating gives CASSLGQGSQPQHF.

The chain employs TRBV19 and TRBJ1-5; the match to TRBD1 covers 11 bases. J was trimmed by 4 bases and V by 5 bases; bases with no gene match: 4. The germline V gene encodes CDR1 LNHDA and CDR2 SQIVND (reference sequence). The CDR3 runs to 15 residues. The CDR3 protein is CASSWTGGENQPQHF. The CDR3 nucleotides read TGTGCCAGTAGTTGGACAGGGGGCGAGAATCAGCCCCAGCATTTT.

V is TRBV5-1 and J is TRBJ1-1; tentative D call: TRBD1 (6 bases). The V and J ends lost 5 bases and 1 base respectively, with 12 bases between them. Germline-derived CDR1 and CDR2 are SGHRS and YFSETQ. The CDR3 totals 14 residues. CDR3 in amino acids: CASRDSTENTEAFF. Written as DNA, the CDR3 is TGCGCCAGCAGGGACAGTACGGAGAACACTGAAGCTTTCTTT.

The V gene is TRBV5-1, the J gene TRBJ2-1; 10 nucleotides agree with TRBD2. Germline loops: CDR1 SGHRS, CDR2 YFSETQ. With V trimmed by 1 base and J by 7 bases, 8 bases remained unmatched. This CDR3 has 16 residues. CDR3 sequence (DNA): TGCGCCAGCAGCTTGTTTTCTAGCGGGAGCTTAAATGAGCAGTTCTTC. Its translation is CASSLFSSGSLNEQFF.

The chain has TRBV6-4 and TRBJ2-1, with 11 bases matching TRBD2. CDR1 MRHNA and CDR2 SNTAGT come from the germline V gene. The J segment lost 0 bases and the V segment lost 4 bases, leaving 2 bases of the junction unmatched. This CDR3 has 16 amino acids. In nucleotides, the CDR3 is TGTGCCAGCAGTGTAACTAGCGGGGGCTCCTACAATGAGCAGTTCTTC. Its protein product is CASSVTSGGSYNEQFF.

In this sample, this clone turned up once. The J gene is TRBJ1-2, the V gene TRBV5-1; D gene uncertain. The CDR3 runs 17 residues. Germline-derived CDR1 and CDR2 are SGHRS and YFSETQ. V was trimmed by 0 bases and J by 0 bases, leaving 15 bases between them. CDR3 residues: CASSLDPPSETNYGYTF. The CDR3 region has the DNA TGCGCCAGCAGCTTGGACCCCCCATCCGAGACTAACTATGGCTACACCTTC.

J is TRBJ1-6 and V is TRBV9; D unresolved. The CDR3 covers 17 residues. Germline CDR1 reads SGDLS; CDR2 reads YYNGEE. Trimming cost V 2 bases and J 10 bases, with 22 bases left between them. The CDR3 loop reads CASSVAPEAPGYSPLHF. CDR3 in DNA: TGTGCCAGCAGCGTGGCTCCCGAGGCCCCCGGTTACTCACCCCTCCACTTT.

CDR3 protein: CASLYRTGTYEQYF. As DNA, the CDR3 is TGTGCCAGCCTATACCGGACAGGGACCTACGAGCAGTACTTC. V and J are TRBV2 and TRBJ2-7; TRBD1 agrees at 8 bases. CDR3 size: 14 residues. Germline CDR1 is SNHLY and CDR2 is FYNNEI. J lost 2 bases, V lost 8 bases, and 8 bases had no gene match.

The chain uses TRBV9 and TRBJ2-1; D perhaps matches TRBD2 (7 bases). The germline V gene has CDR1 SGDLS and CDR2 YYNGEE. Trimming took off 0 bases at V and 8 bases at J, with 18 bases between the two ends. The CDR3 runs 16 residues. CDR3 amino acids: CASSVDGGGASDEQFF. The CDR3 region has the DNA TGTGCCAGCAGCGTAGATGGAGGGGGGGCCAGCGATGAGCAGTTCTTC. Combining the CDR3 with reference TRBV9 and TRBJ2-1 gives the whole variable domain DSGVTQTPKHLITATGQRVTLRCSPRSGDLSVYWYQQSLDQGLQFLIQYYNGEERAKGNILERFSAQQFPDLHSELNLSSLELGDSALYFCASSVDGGGASDEQFFGPGTRLTVL.

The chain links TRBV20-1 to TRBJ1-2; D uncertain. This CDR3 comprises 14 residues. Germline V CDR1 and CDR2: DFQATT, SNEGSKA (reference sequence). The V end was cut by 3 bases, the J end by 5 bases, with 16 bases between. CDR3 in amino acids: CSASKVATRYGYTF. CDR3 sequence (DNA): TGCAGTGCTAGTAAAGTGGCGACTAGGTATGGCTACACCTTC.